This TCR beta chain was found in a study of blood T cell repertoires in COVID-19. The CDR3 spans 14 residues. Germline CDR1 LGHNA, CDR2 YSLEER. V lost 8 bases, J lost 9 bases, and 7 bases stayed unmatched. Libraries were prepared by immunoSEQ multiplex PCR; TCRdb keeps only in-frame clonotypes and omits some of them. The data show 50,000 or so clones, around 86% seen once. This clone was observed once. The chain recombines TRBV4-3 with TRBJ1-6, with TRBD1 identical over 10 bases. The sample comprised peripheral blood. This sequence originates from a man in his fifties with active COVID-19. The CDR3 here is CASRHDRGPSPLHF. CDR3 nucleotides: TGCGCCAGCCGTCACGACAGGGGGCCTTCACCCCTCCACTTT.